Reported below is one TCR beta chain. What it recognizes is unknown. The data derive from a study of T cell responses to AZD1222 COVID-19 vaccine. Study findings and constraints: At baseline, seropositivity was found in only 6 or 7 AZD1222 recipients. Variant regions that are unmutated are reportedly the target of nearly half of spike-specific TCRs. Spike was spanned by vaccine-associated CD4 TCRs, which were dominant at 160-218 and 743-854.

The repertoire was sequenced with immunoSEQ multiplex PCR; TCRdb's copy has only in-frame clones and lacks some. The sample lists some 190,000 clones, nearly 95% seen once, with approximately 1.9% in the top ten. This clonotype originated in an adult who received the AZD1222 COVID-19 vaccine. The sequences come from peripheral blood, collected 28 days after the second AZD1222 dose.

The CDR3 DNA reads TGTGCCAGCAGCTTAGATTCGACGGCCAATTCACCCCTCCACTTT. It encodes CASSLDSTANSPLHF. V is TRBV7-2 and J is TRBJ1-6; D is undetermined. The germline gives CDR1 SGHTA, CDR2 FQGNSA. Between the trimmed V and J ends, which lost 1 base and 7 bases, there was a span of 11 bases. This CDR3 contains 15 residues.